Sequencing of this T cell receptor (beta chain) was carried out in a study of stem cell transplantation in POMP-related autoinflammatory disease. Points from the study as a whole: A trend toward lower repertoire diversity and greater clonality appeared in every analyzed T-cell subset of PRAID patients.

This clone was picked up one time. Its matching antigen is unknown. The CDR3 loop spans 13 amino acids. The germline V gene has CDR1 ENHRY and CDR2 SYGVKD. Generated by immunoSEQ multiplex PCR, the TCRdb table keeps only in-frame clones and is missing some. The repertoire holds some 9,900 clones, with about 76% as singletons. J is TRBJ2-5 and V is TRBV10-3; D assignment may be TRBD1 or TRBD2 (6 bases each). The end of the DNA is better explained by TRBJ2-7, so the J call may be wrong. This TCR came from a human patient with POMP-related autoinflammation and immune dysregulation (PRAID). Some T cells may possibly be graft donor cells. The sequences come from CD4+ T cells from PBMCs, collected after stem cell transplantation. The CDR3: CAISDPGAYEQYF. In DNA form, the CDR3 reads TGTGCCATCAGTGATCCGGGGGCATACGAGCAGTACTTC.